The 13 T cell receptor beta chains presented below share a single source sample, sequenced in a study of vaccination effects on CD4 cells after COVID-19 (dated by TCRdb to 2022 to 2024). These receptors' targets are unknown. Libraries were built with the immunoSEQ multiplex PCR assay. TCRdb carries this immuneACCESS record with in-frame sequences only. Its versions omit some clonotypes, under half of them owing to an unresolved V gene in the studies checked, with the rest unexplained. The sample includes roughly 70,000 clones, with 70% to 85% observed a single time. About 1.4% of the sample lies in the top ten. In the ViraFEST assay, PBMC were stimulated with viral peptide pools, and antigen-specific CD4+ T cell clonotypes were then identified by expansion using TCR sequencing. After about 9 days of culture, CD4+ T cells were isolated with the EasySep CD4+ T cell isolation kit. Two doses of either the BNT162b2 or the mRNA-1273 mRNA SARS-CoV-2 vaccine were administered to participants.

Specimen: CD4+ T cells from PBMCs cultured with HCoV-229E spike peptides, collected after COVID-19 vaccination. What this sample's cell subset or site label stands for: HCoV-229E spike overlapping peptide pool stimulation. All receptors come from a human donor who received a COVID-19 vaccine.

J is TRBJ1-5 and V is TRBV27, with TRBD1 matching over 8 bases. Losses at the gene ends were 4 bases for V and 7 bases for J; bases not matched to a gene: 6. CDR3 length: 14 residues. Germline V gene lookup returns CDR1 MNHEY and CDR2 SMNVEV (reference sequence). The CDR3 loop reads CASSSQGAAQPQHF. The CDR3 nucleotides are TGTGCCAGCAGTTCGCAGGGGGCCGCACAGCCCCAGCATTTT.

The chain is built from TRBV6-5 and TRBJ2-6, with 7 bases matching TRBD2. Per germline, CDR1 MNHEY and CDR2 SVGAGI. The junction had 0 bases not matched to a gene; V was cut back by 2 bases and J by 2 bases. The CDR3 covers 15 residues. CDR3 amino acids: CASSYGGAGANVLTF. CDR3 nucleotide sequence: TGTGCCAGCAGTTACGGGGGGGCTGGGGCCAACGTCCTGACTTTC.

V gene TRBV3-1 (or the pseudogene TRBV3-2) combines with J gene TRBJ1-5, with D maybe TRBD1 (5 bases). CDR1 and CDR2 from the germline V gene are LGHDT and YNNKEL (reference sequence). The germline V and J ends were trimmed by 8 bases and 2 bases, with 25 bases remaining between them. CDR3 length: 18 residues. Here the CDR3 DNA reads TGTGCCAGCGGCCCGCGTGGAGGGGCTTGGGTTTGCAATCAGCCCCAGCATTTT. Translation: CASGPRGGAWVCNQPQHF.

The chain's CDR3 is CATSRAGGDNEQFF. CDR3 nucleotide sequence: TGTGCCACCTCCCGGGCGGGGGGGGACAATGAGCAGTTCTTC. V is TRBV24-1 and J is TRBJ2-1; 9 bases match TRBD2. In germline, CDR1 is KGHDR, CDR2 SFDVKD. Losses at the gene ends were 9 bases for V and 5 bases for J; bases not matched to a gene: 7. The CDR3 is 14 residues long.

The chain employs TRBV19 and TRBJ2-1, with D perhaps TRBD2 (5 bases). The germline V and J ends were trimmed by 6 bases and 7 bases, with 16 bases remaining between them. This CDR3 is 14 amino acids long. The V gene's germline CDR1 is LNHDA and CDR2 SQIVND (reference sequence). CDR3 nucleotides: TGTGCCAGTAGCCGGCGAGGGCAATGGAATGAGCAGTTCTTC. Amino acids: CASSRRGQWNEQFF.

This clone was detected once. The CDR3 protein is CASSLDRDSGANVLTF. The DNA of the CDR3 is TGTGCCAGCAGCTTGGACAGGGACTCTGGGGCCAACGTCCTGACTTTC. The chain uses TRBV6-2 or TRBV6-3 and TRBJ2-6; 8 nucleotides line up with TRBD1. The V segment lost 6 bases and the J segment 0 bases; nucleotides outside the gene matches: 4. Germline V lookup: CDR1 MNHEY, CDR2 SVGEGT. There are 16 residues in the CDR3.

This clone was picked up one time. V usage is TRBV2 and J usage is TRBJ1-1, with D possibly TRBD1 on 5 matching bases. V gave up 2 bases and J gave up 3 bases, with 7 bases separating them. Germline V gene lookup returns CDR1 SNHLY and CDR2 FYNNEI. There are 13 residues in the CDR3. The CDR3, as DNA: TGTGCCAGCAGTGAAAGCAGGGACACTGAAGCTTTCTTT. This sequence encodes CASSESRDTEAFF.

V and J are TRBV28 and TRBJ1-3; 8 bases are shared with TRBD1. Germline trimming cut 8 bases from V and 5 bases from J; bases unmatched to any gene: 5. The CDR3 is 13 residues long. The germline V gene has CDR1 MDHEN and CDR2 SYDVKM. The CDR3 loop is CASQQGDRNTIYF. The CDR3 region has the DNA TGTGCCAGCCAACAGGGGGATAGAAACACCATATATTTT.

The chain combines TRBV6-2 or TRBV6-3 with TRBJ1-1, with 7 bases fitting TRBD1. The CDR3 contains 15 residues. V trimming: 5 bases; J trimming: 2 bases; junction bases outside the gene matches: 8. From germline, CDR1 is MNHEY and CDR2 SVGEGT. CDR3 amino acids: CASSPLRGLNTEAFF. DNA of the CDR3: TGTGCCAGCAGTCCCCTTAGGGGGCTAAACACTGAAGCTTTCTTT.

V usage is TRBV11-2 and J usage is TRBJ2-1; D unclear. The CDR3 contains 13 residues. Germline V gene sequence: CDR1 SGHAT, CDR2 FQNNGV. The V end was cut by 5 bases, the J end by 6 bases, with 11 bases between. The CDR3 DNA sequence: TGTGCCAGCAGCCTCTCCCCGGGCAATGAGCAGTTCTTC. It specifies CASSLSPGNEQFF.

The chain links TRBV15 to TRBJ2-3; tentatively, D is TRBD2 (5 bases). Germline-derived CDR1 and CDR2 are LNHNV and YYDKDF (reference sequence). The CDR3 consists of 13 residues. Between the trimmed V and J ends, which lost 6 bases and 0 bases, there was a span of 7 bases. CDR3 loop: CATRRVSTDTQYF. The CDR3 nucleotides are TGTGCCACCAGGCGGGTTAGCACAGATACGCAGTATTTT.

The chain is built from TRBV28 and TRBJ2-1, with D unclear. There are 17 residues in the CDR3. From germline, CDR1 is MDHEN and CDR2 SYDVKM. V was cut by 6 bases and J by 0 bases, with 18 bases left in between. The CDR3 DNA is TGTGCCAGCAGCGAAACCCACCCCTCCCCCTCCTACAATGAGCAGTTCTTC. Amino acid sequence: CASSETHPSPSYNEQFF.

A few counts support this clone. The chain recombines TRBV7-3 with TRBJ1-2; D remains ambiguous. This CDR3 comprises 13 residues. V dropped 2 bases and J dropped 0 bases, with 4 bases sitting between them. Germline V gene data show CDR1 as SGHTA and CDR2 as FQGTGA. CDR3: CASSLSPNYGYTF. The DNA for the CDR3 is TGTGCCAGCAGCTTATCCCCTAACTATGGCTACACCTTC.